Below are 25 T cell receptor beta chains sequenced from a single sample in a study of T cells in Graves' hyperthyroidism and ophthalmopathy. TCR beta CDR3 sequences were amplified from RNA transcripts. HTBI primers were used for first-round RT-PCR of the TCR CDR3. In TCRdb, the multiplex PCR reads were re-called with MiXCR into one record per CDR3 protein. Of a few hundred thousand distinct CDR3 sequences in the sample, around 46% were seen once. Sequenced sample: peripheral blood or thyroid tissue (not recorded which). The receptors were sampled from a woman aged 18 to 35 with Graves' hyperthyroidism.

This sequence joins TRBV5-1 and TRBJ2-7, with D perhaps being TRBD1 or TRBD2 (5 bases each). Trimming shortened V by 4 bases and J by 10 bases, and 12 bases separated the two germline ends. The CDR3 contains 11 residues. Germline CDR1 and CDR2: SGHRS and YFSETQ. The CDR3 loop reads CASSGDVDQYF. CDR3 DNA sequence: TGCGCCAGCAGCGGGGACGTAGATCAGTACTTC.

This clonotype was detected many times. The chain combines TRBV19 with TRBJ1-2, with D possibly TRBD1 on 6 matching bases. The ends were cut back, 3 bases at V and 4 bases at J, with 15 bases in the middle. CDR1 and CDR2 from the germline V gene are LNHDA and SQIVND (reference sequence). The CDR3 spans 15 residues. For the CDR3, the DNA is TGTGCCAGTAGTATTTCCGGAGGACAGACCTATGGCTACACCTTC. It encodes CASSISGGQTYGYTF.

The chain couples TRBV10-3 to TRBJ1-5; perhaps TRBD1 as D (6 bases). V lost 8 bases and J 15 bases, leaving 14 bases between the germline ends. This CDR3 contains 10 residues. Germline V gene sequence: CDR1 ENHRY, CDR2 SYGVKD. The chain's CDR3 is CAIGEGGRHF. CDR3 nucleotide sequence: TGTGCCATCGGGGAAGGGGGACGGCATTTT.

This clonotype has ten or more counts. The chain couples TRBV20-1 to TRBJ1-5; D is perhaps TRBD1 (6 bases). The V gene lost 0 bases and the J gene lost 5 bases, with 14 bases spanning the gap. Germline lookup yields CDR1 DFQATT and CDR2 SNEGSKA (reference sequence). The CDR3 loop spans 15 amino acids. The CDR3 spells CSARDNPDRYQPQHF. CDR3 nucleotides: TGCAGTGCTAGAGATAACCCGGACAGATATCAGCCCCAGCATTTT.

This clonotype occurred many times. V is TRBV7-2 and J is TRBJ2-5; D may be TRBD1 or TRBD2 (5 bases each). Trimming removed 6 bases from V and 1 base from J, with 21 bases in between. The CDR3 totals 17 residues. From germline, CDR1 is SGHTA and CDR2 FQGNSA. The DNA of the CDR3 is TGTGCCAGCAGTCATATCGGAAGGAGTGGGACCCAAGAGACCCAGTACTTC. Translating it yields CASSHIGRSGTQETQYF.

The V call is TRBV2, the J call TRBJ1-5; D unclear. Trimming left V 8 bases short and J 5 bases short, with 22 bases between. The CDR3 loop spans 16 amino acids. CDR1 SNHLY and CDR2 FYNNEI come from the germline V gene. CDR3 nucleotides: TGTGCCAGCCGATATGATCTGGTGGAGGGAGATCAGCCCCAGCATTTT. Its translation is CASRYDLVEGDQPQHF.

CDR3 sequence: CASSPPRWAYNEQFF. The CDR3 coding sequence is TGTGCCAGCAGCCCCCCCCGGTGGGCCTACAATGAGCAGTTCTTC. This chain links TRBV4-2 with TRBJ2-1; D is ambiguous. CDR1 LGHNA and CDR2 YNFKEQ come from the germline V gene. V was shortened by 4 bases and J by 2 bases, with 12 bases between the two germline ends. The CDR3 consists of 15 residues.

V usage is TRBV27 and J usage is TRBJ2-7; TRBD2 might be the D (5 bases). The CDR3 length is 14 residues. V shed 6 bases and J shed 0 bases, with 12 bases lying between them. Germline assignment: CDR1 MNHEY and CDR2 SMNVEV (reference sequence). The chain's CDR3 is CASSKEGNSYEQYF. The CDR3 region has the DNA TGTGCCAGCAGCAAAGAGGGTAACTCCTACGAGCAGTACTTC.

This clonotype was counted at least ten times. The CDR3 bases are TGTGCCAGCCGGGGATCAGGGACAGCTCCCTCCTACGAGCAGTACTTC. Its translation: CASRGSGTAPSYEQYF. The chain links TRBV6-5 to TRBJ2-7, with 7 bases lining up with TRBD1. The V gene's germline CDR1 is MNHEY and CDR2 SVGAGI. Trimming cost V 8 bases and J 0 bases; bases outside gene matches: 13. The CDR3 totals 16 residues.

The chain combines TRBV20-1 with TRBJ2-5; perhaps TRBD2 as D (6 bases). The CDR3 is made up of 15 amino acids. The V gene's germline CDR1 is DFQATT and CDR2 SNEGSKA (reference sequence). Trimming removed 0 bases from V and 1 base from J, with 12 bases in between. The CDR3 nucleotides are TGCAGTGCTAGAGACCCGGGGACTTTCCAAGAGACCCAGTACTTC. Its protein product is CSARDPGTFQETQYF.

The chain combines TRBV19 with TRBJ2-3; TRBD2 agrees at 8 bases. Germline V gives CDR1 LNHDA, CDR2 SQIVND (reference sequence). The length of the CDR3 is 19 residues. Trimming cost V 3 bases and J 1 base; bases outside gene matches: 15. CDR3 residues: CASSIAPFPGLERTDTQYF. The CDR3 region has the DNA TGTGCCAGTAGTATCGCGCCTTTTCCGGGACTAGAGCGCACAGATACGCAGTATTTT.

Many counts were recorded for this clonotype. This chain connects TRBV11-3 to TRBJ1-6; a possible D gene is TRBD1 (6 bases). The CDR3 is made up of 16 amino acids. The V and J ends lost 2 bases and 13 bases respectively, with 21 bases between them. Germline CDR1 is SGHNT and CDR2 is YENEEA. CDR3 sequence reads: CASSLMSSRGRSPLHF. CDR3 DNA: TGTGCCAGCAGCTTAATGTCCAGCAGGGGCCGGAGCCCCCTCCACTTT.

This clonotype was detected ten times or more. V gene TRBV12-3 or TRBV12-4 combines with J gene TRBJ2-7, with D uncertain. Trimming cost V 2 bases and J 3 bases, with 8 bases left between them. This CDR3 comprises 13 residues. In nucleotides, the CDR3 is TGTGCCAGCAGTTTACGATTTCGCTACGAGCAGTACTTC. This gives the protein CASSLRFRYEQYF.

This rearrangement joins TRBV30 to TRBJ1-1; tentatively, D is TRBD1 (5 bases). Trimming left V 2 bases short and J 1 base short, with 11 bases between. Looked up from germline, CDR1 is GTSNPN and CDR2 is SVGIG (reference sequence). CDR3 length equals 14 residues. CDR3 DNA: TGTGCCTGGAGTAAGGGACTCCAGAACACTGAAGCTTTCTTT. It yields the protein CAWSKGLQNTEAFF.

This clonotype was detected ten times or more. CDR3 amino acids: CASSLGRRGGRGTYEQYF. For the CDR3, the DNA is TGTGCCAGCAGCTTAGGCCGCAGAGGCGGGAGAGGGACCTACGAGCAGTACTTC. The chain couples TRBV7-8 to TRBJ2-7; 7 bases align to TRBD2. Unmatched junction bases numbered 14, after V lost 1 base and J lost 2 bases. The CDR3 loop spans 18 amino acids. The germline V gene has CDR1 SGHVS and CDR2 FQNEAQ. The full variable domain, with the rest looked up from reference TRBV7-8 and TRBJ2-7, is GAGVSQSPRYKVAKRGQDVALRCDPISGHVSLFWYQQALGQGPEFLTYFQNEAQLDKSGLPSDRFFAERPEGSVSTLKIQRTQQEDSAVYLCASSLGRRGGRGTYEQYFGPGTRLTVT.

The table lists this clonotype with many counts. This sequence joins TRBV24-1 and TRBJ1-3; no clear D. The V end was cut by 3 bases, the J end by 0 bases, with 8 bases between. Looked up from germline, CDR1 is KGHDR and CDR2 is SFDVKD. The CDR3 extends over 15 amino acids. Here the CDR3 DNA reads TGTGCCACCAGTGATCCCACAGTCTCTGGAAACACCATATATTTT. Translated, it gives CATSDPTVSGNTIYF.

This clonotype was seen many times. The chain is built from TRBV11-3 and TRBJ1-5, with D hard to call. Germline V lookup: CDR1 SGHNT, CDR2 YENEEA. The CDR3 is 13 amino acids. Trimming left V 5 bases short and J 7 bases short, with 12 bases between. CDR3 residues: CASSDGPNQPQHF. Here the CDR3 DNA reads TGTGCCAGCAGCGATGGACCGAACCAGCCCCAGCATTTT.

In its sample, this clonotype was seen many times. The rearrangement links TRBV4-1 to TRBJ1-2; TRBD1 aligns across 9 bases. Germline CDR1 and CDR2: MGHRA and YSYEKL. V lost 2 bases and J lost 4; bases outside the gene matches: 5. The CDR3 runs to 15 residues. CDR3 sequence (DNA): TGCGCCAGCAGCCAAACGACAGGGGGAGGCTATGGCTACACCTTC. It translates to CASSQTTGGGYGYTF.

This clonotype was recorded many times. This rearrangement joins TRBV29-1 to TRBJ2-7, with D perhaps assigned TRBD1 or TRBD2 (5 bases each). Trimming removed 4 bases at V and 1 base at J, with 14 bases between. This CDR3 has 14 amino acids. Germline loops: CDR1 SQVTM, CDR2 ANQGSEA. The DNA for the CDR3 is TGCAGCGTTGCCGGGACGGTATTTTCCTACGAGCAGTACTTC. Translating gives CSVAGTVFSYEQYF.

This chain uses TRBV27 with TRBJ2-5, with 10 bases lining up with TRBD1. The germline CDR1 and CDR2 sequences are MNHEY and SMNVEV (reference sequence). Trimming at V came to 5 bases and at J to 1 base, leaving 4 bases not matched to a gene. The CDR3 totals 15 residues. CDR3 nucleotides: TGTGCCAGCAGTCTCGGACAGGGGGGCCAAGAGACCCAGTACTTC. Its translation is CASSLGQGGQETQYF.

V is TRBV5-4 and J is TRBJ2-7, with 7 bases lining up with TRBD1. Germline V CDR1 and CDR2: SGHNT, YYREEE (reference sequence). There are 14 residues in the CDR3. V dropped 4 bases and J dropped 2; count of bases not matched to a gene: 6. CDR3 amino acids: CASSTGAPTYEQYF. DNA for the CDR3: TGTGCCAGCAGCACAGGGGCCCCTACCTACGAGCAGTACTTC.

V is TRBV7-3 and J is TRBJ1-1; no firm D call. This CDR3 region has 16 residues. Germline assignment: CDR1 SGHTA and CDR2 FQGTGA. Trimming cost V 3 bases and J 3 bases, with 17 bases left between them. The CDR3 loop is CASSLDSLSMDTEAFF. CDR3 coding DNA: TGTGCCAGCAGCTTGGACTCACTCTCGATGGACACTGAAGCTTTCTTT.

This chain connects TRBV24-1 to TRBJ1-5, with D perhaps matching TRBD1 (5 bases). The germline gives CDR1 KGHDR, CDR2 SFDVKD. This CDR3 region has 15 residues. Trimming removed 6 bases from V and 0 bases from J, with 11 bases in between. The CDR3: CATSHGAASNQPQHF. Written as DNA, the CDR3 is TGTGCCACCAGTCATGGGGCCGCTAGCAATCAGCCCCAGCATTTT.

About this clonotype itself: Being one base from a much bigger clone, this may be a read error. This rearrangement joins TRBV29-1 to TRBJ2-7, with 9 nucleotides matching TRBD2. The J segment lost 7 bases and the V segment lost 3 bases, leaving 10 bases of the junction unmatched. The CDR3 runs 14 residues. Per germline, CDR1 SQVTM and CDR2 ANQGSEA. The CDR3 DNA is TGCAGCGTTGATGGCGGGAGGGCCTACAATGAGCAGTACTTC. Protein: CSVDGGRAYNEQYF.

The chain is built from TRBV29-1 and TRBJ1-2; D may be TRBD1 (5 bases). With 3 bases removed from V and 4 bases from J, the gap between germline ends came to 15 bases. The CDR3 covers 14 residues. Germline CDR1 and CDR2: SQVTM and ANQGSEA. DNA of the CDR3: TGCAGCGTTGAGTTCAGGGTCGACCTCTATGGCTACACCTTC. Its protein product is CSVEFRVDLYGYTF.